This T cell receptor beta chain derives from a study of T-cell reconstitution after alpha-beta-depleted transplantation in children. Unique molecular identifiers were incorporated into the prepared TCRbeta library. In TCRdb, the PCR reads were re-called with MiXCR into one record per CDR3 protein. Of fewer than 250,000 distinct CDR3 sequences listed, approximately 19% are singletons. V shed 7 bases and J 3 bases; nucleotides not matched to a gene: 20. Germline V gene data show CDR1 as WSHSY and CDR2 as SAAADI. The CDR3 totals 18 residues. The TCR sequence derives from a male patient aged 2 to 9 who had a stem cell transplant for acute lymphoblastic leukemia, so the T cells may come from the graft donor. The sample here was PBMCs, mostly from graft donor cells, taken 360 days after TCRalphabeta/CD19-depleted stem cell transplant. The chain recombines TRBV10-2 with TRBJ1-1; 7 nucleotides match TRBD1. In DNA, the CDR3 is TGCGCCAGCAAAGAGCAGACAGGGTTCCCTATAGGGGACACTGAAGCTTTCTTT. Translating gives CASKEQTGFPIGDTEAFF.